This T cell receptor beta chain was sequenced during a study of blood T cell repertoires in COVID-19. Enrolment of Seattle patients took place during active infection, and they were followed longitudinally. Authors' processing steps: Researchers report that nucleated cell counts were estimated from reference gene primer amplification. Generated by immunoSEQ multiplex PCR, the TCRdb table keeps only in-frame clones and is missing some. That table is the source of V, J and clone size, and D and trimming were worked out from the DNA. The data contain 85,000 to 120,000 clones, 80% to 95% of them singletons. CDR1 is SGHRS and CDR2 is YFSETQ in the germline V gene. V dropped 8 bases and J dropped 2 bases, with 31 bases sitting between them. The CDR3 extends over 19 amino acids.

The receptor was isolated from a woman in her forties or fifties with COVID-19, enrolled during active disease. The chain combines TRBV5-1 with TRBJ1-2; D is unclear. The sequenced sample was peripheral blood. CDR3 sequence (DNA): TGCGCCAGAGCGGAACGAAGCGCTTCGGGCGGTAATTGCAACTATGGCTACACCTTC. Its translation: CARAERSASGGNCNYGYTF.